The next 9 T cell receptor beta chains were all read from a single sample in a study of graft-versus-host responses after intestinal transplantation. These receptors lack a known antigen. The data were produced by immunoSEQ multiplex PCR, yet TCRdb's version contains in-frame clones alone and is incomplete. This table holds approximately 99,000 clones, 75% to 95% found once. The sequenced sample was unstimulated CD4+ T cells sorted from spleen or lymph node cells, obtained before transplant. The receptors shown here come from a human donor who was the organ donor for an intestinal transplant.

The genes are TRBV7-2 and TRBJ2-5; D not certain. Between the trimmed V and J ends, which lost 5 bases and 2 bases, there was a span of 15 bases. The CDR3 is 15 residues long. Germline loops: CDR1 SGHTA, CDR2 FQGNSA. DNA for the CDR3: TGTGCCAGCAGCGAACGCCGGTTTGAACAAGAGACCCAGTACTTC. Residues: CASSERRFEQETQYF.

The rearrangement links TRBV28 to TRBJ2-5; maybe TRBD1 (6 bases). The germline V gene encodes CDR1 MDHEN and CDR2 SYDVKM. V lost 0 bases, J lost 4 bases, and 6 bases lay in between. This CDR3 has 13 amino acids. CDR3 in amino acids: CASSLWTGETQYF. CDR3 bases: TGTGCCAGCAGTTTATGGACAGGAGAGACCCAGTACTTC.

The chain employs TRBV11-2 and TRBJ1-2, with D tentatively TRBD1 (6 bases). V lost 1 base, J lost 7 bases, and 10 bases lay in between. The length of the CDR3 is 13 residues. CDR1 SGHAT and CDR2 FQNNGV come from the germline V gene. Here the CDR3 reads CASSLGTAFGYTF. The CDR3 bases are TGTGCCAGCAGCTTAGGGACAGCTTTTGGCTACACCTTC. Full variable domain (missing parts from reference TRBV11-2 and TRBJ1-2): EAGVAQSPRYKIIEKRQSVAFWCNPISGHATLYWYQQILGQGPKLLIQFQNNGVVDDSQLPKDRFSAERLKGVDSTLKIQPAKLEDSAVYLCASSLGTAFGYTFGSGTRLTVV.

This CDR3 reads CASKRTGTFNQPQHF. In DNA, the CDR3 is TGTGCCAGTAAGCGGACAGGGACATTCAATCAGCCCCAGCATTTT. V is TRBV2 and J is TRBJ1-5; the match to TRBD1 covers 8 bases. Trimming removed 9 bases from V and 3 bases from J; junction bases left unmatched: 10. From germline, CDR1 is SNHLY and CDR2 FYNNEI. The CDR3 sequence is 15 residues long. The full variable domain, in which reference TRBV2 and TRBJ1-5 provide the parts outside the CDR3, is EPEVTQTPSHQVTQMGQEVILRCVPISNHLYFYWYRQILGQKVEFLVSFYNNEISEKSEIFDDQFSVERPDGSNFTLKIRSTKLEDSAMYFCASKRTGTFNQPQHFGDGTRLSIL.

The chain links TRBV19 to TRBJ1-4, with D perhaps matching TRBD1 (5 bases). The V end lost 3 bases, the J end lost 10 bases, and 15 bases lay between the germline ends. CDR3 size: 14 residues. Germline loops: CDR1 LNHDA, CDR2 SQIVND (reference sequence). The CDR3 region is CASSILGGLGKLFF. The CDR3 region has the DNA TGTGCCAGTAGTATTCTGGGGGGTCTCGGAAAACTGTTTTTT.

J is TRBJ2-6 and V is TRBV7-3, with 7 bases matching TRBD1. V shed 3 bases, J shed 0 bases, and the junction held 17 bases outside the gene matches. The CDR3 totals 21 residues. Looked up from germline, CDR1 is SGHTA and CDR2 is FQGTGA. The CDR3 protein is CASSLSTGAGTVVSGANVLTF. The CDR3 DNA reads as TGTGCCAGCAGCTTGTCCACCGGCGCCGGGACAGTCGTCTCTGGGGCCAACGTCCTGACTTTC.

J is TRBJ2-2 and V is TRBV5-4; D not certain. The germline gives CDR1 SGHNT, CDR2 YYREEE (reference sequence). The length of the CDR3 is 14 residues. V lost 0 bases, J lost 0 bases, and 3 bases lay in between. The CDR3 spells CASSLVANTGELFF. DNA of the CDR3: TGTGCCAGCAGCTTGGTCGCGAACACCGGGGAGCTGTTTTTT.

The CDR3 sequence: CASSWAGRFGDTQYF. CDR3 bases: TGTGCCAGTAGTTGGGCAGGGAGGTTTGGGGATACGCAGTATTTT. The chain has TRBV19 and TRBJ2-3; tentative D call: TRBD2 (6 bases). V was pared by 5 bases and J by 6 bases, with 18 bases between. The CDR3 sequence is 15 residues long. Germline V gene data show CDR1 as LNHDA and CDR2 as SQIVND (reference sequence).

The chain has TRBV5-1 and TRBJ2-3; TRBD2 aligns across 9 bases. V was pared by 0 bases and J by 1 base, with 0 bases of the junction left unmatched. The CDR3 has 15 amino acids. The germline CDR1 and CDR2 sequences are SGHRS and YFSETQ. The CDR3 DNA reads TGCGCCAGCAGCTTGGAGCGGGGGGGCACAGATACGCAGTATTTT. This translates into CASSLERGGTDTQYF.